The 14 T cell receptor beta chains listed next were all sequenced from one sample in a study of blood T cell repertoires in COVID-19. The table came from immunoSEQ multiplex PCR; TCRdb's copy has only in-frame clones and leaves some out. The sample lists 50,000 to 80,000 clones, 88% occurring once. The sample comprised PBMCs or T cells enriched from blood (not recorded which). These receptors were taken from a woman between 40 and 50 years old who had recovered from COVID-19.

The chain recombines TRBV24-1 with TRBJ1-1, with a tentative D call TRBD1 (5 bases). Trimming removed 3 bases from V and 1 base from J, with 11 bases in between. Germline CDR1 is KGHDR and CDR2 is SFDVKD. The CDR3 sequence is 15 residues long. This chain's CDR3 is CATSDHRTGNTEAFF. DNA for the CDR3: TGTGCCACCAGTGATCACAGGACGGGGAACACTGAAGCTTTCTTT.

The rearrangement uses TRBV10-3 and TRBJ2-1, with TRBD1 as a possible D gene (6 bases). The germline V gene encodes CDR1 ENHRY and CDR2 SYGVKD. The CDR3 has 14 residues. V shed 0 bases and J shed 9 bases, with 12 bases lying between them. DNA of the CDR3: TGTGCCATCAGTGAGTCCACAGGGCAACGTGAGCAGTTCTTC. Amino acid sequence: CAISESTGQREQFF.

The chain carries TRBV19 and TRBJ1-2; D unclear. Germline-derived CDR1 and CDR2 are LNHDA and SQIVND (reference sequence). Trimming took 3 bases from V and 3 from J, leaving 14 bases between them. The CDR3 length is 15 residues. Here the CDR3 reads CASSIPRGRDYGYTF. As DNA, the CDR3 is TGTGCCAGTAGTATTCCCCGCGGGCGCGACTATGGCTACACCTTC.

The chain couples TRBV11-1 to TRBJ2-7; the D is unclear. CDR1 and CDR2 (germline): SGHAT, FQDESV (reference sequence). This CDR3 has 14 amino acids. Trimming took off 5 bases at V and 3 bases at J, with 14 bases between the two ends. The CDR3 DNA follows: TGTGCCAGCAGCGGAAACAGAGTCGGCTACGAGCAGTACTTC. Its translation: CASSGNRVGYEQYF.

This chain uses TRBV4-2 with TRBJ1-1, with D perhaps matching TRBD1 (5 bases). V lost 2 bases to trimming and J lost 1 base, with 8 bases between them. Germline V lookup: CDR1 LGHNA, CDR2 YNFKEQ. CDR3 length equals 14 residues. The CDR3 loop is CASSQPGQNTEAFF. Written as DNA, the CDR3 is TGTGCCAGCAGCCAACCCGGACAGAACACTGAAGCTTTCTTT.

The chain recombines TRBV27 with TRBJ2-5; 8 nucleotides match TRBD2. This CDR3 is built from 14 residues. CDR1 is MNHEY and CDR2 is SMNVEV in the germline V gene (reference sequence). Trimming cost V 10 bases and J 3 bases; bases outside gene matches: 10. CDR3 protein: CATERRLAKETQYF. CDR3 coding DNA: TGTGCCACCGAAAGAAGACTAGCGAAAGAGACCCAGTACTTC.

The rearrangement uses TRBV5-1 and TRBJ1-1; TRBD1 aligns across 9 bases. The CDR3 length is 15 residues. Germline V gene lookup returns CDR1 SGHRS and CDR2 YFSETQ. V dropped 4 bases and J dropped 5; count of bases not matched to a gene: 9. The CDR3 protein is CASSPNRGRLTEAFF. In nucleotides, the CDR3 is TGCGCCAGCAGCCCCAACAGGGGGCGCCTTACTGAAGCTTTCTTT.

The CDR3 region is CASSEQQGLPETQYF. The CDR3 region has the DNA TGTGCCAGCAGTGAACAGCAGGGATTACCGGAGACCCAGTACTTC. The chain uses TRBV2 and TRBJ2-5; D is possibly TRBD1 (5 bases). Germline lookup yields CDR1 SNHLY and CDR2 FYNNEI. Between the trimmed V and J ends, which lost 2 bases and 5 bases, there was a span of 15 bases. This CDR3 spans 15 amino acids.

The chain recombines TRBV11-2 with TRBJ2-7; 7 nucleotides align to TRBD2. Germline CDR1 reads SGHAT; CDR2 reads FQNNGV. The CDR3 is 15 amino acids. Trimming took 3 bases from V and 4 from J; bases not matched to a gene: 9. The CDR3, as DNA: TGTGCCAGCAGCTTGGCCGGGGGGTTAAGGTACGAGCAGTACTTC. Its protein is CASSLAGGLRYEQYF.

CDR3 sequence: CASSGFGTQETQYF. CDR3 bases: TGCGCCAGCAGCGGCTTTGGGACACAAGAGACCCAGTACTTC. This chain links TRBV5-1 with TRBJ2-5; D possibly corresponds to TRBD1 (6 bases). This CDR3 contains 14 residues. The germline CDR1 and CDR2 sequences are SGHRS and YFSETQ. V lost 4 bases to trimming and J lost 2 bases, with 12 bases between them.

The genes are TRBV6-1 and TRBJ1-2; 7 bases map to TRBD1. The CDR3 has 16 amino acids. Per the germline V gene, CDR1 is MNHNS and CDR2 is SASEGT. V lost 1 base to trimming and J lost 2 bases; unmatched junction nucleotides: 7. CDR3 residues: CASSEDMGRGNYGYTF. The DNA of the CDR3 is TGTGCCAGCAGTGAAGACATGGGCAGGGGGAACTATGGCTACACCTTC.

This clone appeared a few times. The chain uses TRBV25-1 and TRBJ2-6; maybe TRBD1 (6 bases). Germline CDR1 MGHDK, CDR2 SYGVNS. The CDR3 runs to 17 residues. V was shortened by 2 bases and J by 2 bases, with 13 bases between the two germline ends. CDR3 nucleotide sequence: TGTGCCAGCAGTGAACAACAGGGCCCCGCTGGGGCCAACGTCCTGACTTTC. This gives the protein CASSEQQGPAGANVLTF.

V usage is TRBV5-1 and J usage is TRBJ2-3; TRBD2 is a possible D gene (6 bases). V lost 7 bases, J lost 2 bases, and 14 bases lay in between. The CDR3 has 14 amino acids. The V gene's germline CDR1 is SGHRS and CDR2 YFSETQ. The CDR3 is CASRSGVSTDTQYF. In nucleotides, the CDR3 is TGCGCCAGCCGGTCGGGGGTTTCCACAGATACGCAGTATTTT.

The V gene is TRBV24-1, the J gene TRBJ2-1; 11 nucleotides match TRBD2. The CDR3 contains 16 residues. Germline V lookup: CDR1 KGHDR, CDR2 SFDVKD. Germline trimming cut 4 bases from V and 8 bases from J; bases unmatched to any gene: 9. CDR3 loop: CATSEVAGGRVDEQFF. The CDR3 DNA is TGTGCCACCAGTGAAGTAGCGGGGGGGCGGGTCGATGAGCAGTTCTTC.